The present entry profiles one T cell receptor beta chain with its context. Its antigen remains unidentified. One base away there is no much larger clone; base qualities are not given. The source of the sample is a study of identical twins (dated by TCRdb to 2016 to 2017). With regard to the full study: The study deep-sequenced TCR alpha and beta repertoires from monozygotic twins, unrelated adults of various ages and cord blood to test whether fetal clonotypes persist. To rule out contamination, replicate twin experiments were performed at different times with different library preparation protocols.

Every donor in the study was a healthy Caucasian. Three pairs of female monozygotic twins, all aged roughly 18 to 29 years, were included in the twin cohort. RNA for TCR libraries was isolated from peripheral blood mononuclear cells. The library was produced with 5' RACE. The instrument given in TCRdb is Illumina HiSeq 2000. Template switching introduced a universal primer binding site; the final cDNA contained a unique molecular identifier, enabling accurate counting of TCR cDNA molecules. Specific primers in the conserved constant-segment region were used to synthesize first-strand cDNA for the TCR alpha and beta chains. To control for contamination, each cDNA library was double barcoded with a SMART-Mk sample barcode plus Illumina barcodes. TruSeq adapter sequences, together with Illumina sample barcodes, were added in two successive PCR steps. TCR alpha and beta cDNA libraries were sequenced on the Illumina HiSeq platform with custom primers. The original methods were these. Raw reads were processed with MiGEC to extract unique molecular identifiers, and MiXCR was used to determine CDR3 positions. For each individual, recombination models were inferred using an EM algorithm with the repgenHMM and IGoR tools. Shared clonotype analysis was performed with the tcR package in R, normalizing sharing by the product of cloneset sizes. To study raw recombination free of thymic and clonal selection effects, out-of-frame nonproductive sequences were analyzed. The raw public data were reprocessed by TCRdb itself: fastp quality trimming at Q25, MiXCR clonotype calling, in-frame beta chains only. Here each entry gathers all rows of one CDR3 protein and keeps the most common genes and DNA. TCRdb, not the authors, supplied the V and J calls. In this sample the table shows about 660,000 distinct CDR3 sequences, approximately 9% of which occur a single time. The ten largest clones add up to approximately 0.96% of the sample.

General findings and caveats noted by the study authors: Because the same donors could not be followed over many years, conclusions were based on cross-sectional statistical analysis. Invariant T cells such as MAIT and iNKT could partly confound zero-insertion analyses, though diverse VJ usage argued against this for most clonotypes. Recombination models systematically underestimated out-of-frame TCR alpha sharing in monozygotic twins but agreed with sharing between unrelated individuals. Abundant cord blood beta clonotypes carried fewer insertions; young adult naive repertoires showed a weaker similar trend, while memory repertoires showed none. Out-of-frame TCR alpha sequences shared between twins showed an excess of low generation-probability sequences compared with coincidental sharing between unrelated individuals. In beta out-of-frame sequences, excess twin sharing was weaker, because having fewer shared sequences lowered the signal-to-noise ratio.

These same data were also listed under a study on yellow fever vaccine responses in identical twins. Per the second study: The T cell response to vaccination in identical twins was reported by the authors to appear partly convergent and partly personalized. In the study, vaccine-responding T cell clones were precisely tracked in identical twins.

Specimen: PBMCs. This TCR derives from a woman aged 18-35 years in good health.

The DNA is TGTGCCAGCAGCACACCTATTACAGGGGTTAGCAATCAGCCCCAGCATTTT. It translates as CASSTPITGVSNQPQHF. In this chain, TRBV14 is recombined with TRBJ1-5; TRBD1 fits 7 bases in the junction. V is cut back by 5 bases and J by 0 bases, with 10 bases in the junction unmatched. The CDR3 spans 17 residues, from the cysteine through the phenylalanine. Only the CDR3 DNA stays, 51 bases, in frame from base 1. The germline V gene yields SGHDN for CDR1 and FVKESK for CDR2. With the portions outside the CDR3 filled from the reference TRBV14 and TRBJ1-5 genes, the complete variable region becomes EAGVTQFPSHSVIEKGQTVTLRCDPISGHDNLYWYRRVMGKEIKFLLHFVKESKQDESGMPNNRFLAERTGGTYSTLKVQPAELEDSGVYFCASSTPITGVSNQPQHFGDGTRLSIL.